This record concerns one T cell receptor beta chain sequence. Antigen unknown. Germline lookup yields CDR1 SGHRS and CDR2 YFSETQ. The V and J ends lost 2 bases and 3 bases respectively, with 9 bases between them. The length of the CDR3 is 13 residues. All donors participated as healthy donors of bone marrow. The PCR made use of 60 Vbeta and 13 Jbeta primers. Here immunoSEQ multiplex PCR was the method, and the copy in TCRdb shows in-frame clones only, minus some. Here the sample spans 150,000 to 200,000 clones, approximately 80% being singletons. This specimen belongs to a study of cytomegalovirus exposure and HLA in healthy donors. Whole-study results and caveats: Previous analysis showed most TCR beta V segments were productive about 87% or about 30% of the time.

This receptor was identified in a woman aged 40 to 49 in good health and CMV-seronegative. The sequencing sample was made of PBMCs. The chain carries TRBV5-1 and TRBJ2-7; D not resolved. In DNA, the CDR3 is TGCGCCAGCAGCTTTGCTTCAGGCTACGAGCAGTACTTC. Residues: CASSFASGYEQYF.